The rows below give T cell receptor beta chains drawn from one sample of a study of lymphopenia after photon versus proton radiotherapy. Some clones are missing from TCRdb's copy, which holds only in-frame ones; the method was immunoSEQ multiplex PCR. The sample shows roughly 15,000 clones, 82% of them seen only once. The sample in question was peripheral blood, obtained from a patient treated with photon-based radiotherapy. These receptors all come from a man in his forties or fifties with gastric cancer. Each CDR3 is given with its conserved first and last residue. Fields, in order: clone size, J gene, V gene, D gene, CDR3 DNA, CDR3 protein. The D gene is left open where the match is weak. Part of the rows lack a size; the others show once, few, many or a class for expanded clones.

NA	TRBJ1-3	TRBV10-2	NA	TGCGCCAGCAGTCAGTTTCTTGGAAACACCATATATTTT	CASSQFLGNTIYF
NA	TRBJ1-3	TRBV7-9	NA	TGTGCCAGCAGCCCATCGGGAAGTTCTGGAAACACCATATATTTT	CASSPSGSSGNTIYF
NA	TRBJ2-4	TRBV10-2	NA	TGCGCCAGCAGTGAGTCGGGCCTCATTTGGGTCAAAAACATTCAGTACTTC	CASSESGLIWVKNIQYF
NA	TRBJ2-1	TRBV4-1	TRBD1	TGCGCCAGCAGCCGCCTACCCGGGACAGGCGACTACAATGAGCAGTTCTTC	CASSRLPGTGDYNEQFF
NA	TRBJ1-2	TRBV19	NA	TGTGCCAGTAGTACAAGTTTGAACAGGGTATATGGCTACACCTTC	CASSTSLNRVYGYTF
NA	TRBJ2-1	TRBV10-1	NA	TGCGCCAGCAGTGAATCGTCCAGTTCGCTCCTCCGGCCAGATGAGCAGTTCTTC	CASSESSSSLLRPDEQFF
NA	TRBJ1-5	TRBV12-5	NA	TGTGCTAGTGGCCCTTATCAGCCCCAGCATTTT	CASGPYQPQHF
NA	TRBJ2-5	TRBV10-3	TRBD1	TGTGCCTCTCGGGACAGGGTCAACCAAGAGACCCAGTACTTC	CASRDRVNQETQYF
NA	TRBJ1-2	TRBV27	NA	TGTGCCAGCAGTTTAGATGGGTTGGCAGGGAGAAGCTATGGCTACACCTTC	CASSLDGLAGRSYGYTF
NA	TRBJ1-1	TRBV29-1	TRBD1	TGCAGCGTCAGACAGGGGCTGTACACTGAAGCTTTCTTT	CSVRQGLYTEAFF
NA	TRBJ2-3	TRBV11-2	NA	TGTGCCAGCAGCTTAGAAGCTTATGGTTCAGATACGCAGTATTTT	CASSLEAYGSDTQYF
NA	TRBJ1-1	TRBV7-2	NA	TGTGCCAGCAGCTTCCAGGGAGGGACTGAAGCTTTCTTT	CASSFQGGTEAFF
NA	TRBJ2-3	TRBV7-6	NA	TGTGCCAGCAGCTTAGACGGCCCAGATACGCAGTATTTT	CASSLDGPDTQYF
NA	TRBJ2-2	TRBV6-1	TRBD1	TGTGCCAGCAGTGGGACAGGGTGGACCGGGGAGCTGTTTTTT	CASSGTGWTGELFF
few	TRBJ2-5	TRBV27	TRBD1	TGTGCCAGCAGTTTGGGACAGGGGGGGGGCGGTTCCCGAGAGACCCAGTACTTC	CASSLGQGGGGSRETQYF
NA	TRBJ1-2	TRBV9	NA	TGTGCCAGCACGCTCGAGGGTTCCGCTAACTATGGCTACACCTTC	CASTLEGSANYGYTF